The 24 T cell receptor beta chains below all came from one sample that was sequenced in a study of control samples from healthy donors and cancer patients. TCRdb keeps only in-frame clones here, not all; method: immunoSEQ multiplex PCR. In the table there are approximately 37,000 clones, 80% to 95% of which are singletons. The specimen was blood. The receptors were sampled from a woman in her fifties or sixties in good health.

J is TRBJ1-3 and V is TRBV19; D call uncertain. V was cut by 5 bases and J by 1 base, with 6 bases left in between. This CDR3 region has 13 residues. Germline V gene lookup returns CDR1 LNHDA and CDR2 SQIVND (reference sequence). This CDR3 is CASSWASGNTIYF. The CDR3 nucleotides are TGTGCCAGTAGTTGGGCTTCTGGAAACACCATATATTTT.

The CDR3 bases are TGTGCCAGCAAAACCTTGGGGGGGCCTCAAGAGACCCAGTACTTC. Translated: CASKTLGGPQETQYF. V and J are TRBV7-9 and TRBJ2-5, with TRBD2 as a possible D gene (7 bases). Germline V lookup: CDR1 SEHNR, CDR2 FQNEAQ (reference sequence). The CDR3 spans 15 residues. V lost 7 bases and J 2 bases, leaving 17 bases between the germline ends.

V usage is TRBV6-5 and J usage is TRBJ2-1; 11 bases line up with TRBD2. The V gene end was trimmed by 4 bases and the J gene end by 10 bases; junction bases not matched to a gene: 9. The CDR3 contains 15 residues. CDR1 MNHEY and CDR2 SVGAGI come from the germline V gene. Here the CDR3 reads CASSSIAGGPYEQFF. The CDR3 coding sequence is TGTGCCAGCAGTTCTATAGCGGGGGGGCCCTACGAGCAGTTCTTC.

This sequence joins TRBV6-1 and TRBJ1-3; no definite D call. Germline V lookup: CDR1 MNHNS, CDR2 SASEGT. This CDR3 spans 14 amino acids. Trimming stripped 2 bases from V and 1 base from J, with 6 bases between. The CDR3 DNA reads as TGTGCCAGCAGTGAAAGGGCTTCTGGAAACACCATATATTTT. This encodes CASSERASGNTIYF.

The V gene is TRBV28, the J gene TRBJ1-2; 7 bases map to TRBD1. V lost 6 bases and J lost 2; bases outside the gene matches: 9. Germline CDR1 and CDR2: MDHEN and SYDVKM. This CDR3 is built from 15 residues. The CDR3 sequence: CASRIPLTGNYGYTF. The CDR3 DNA sequence: TGTGCCAGCAGGATTCCTCTGACAGGGAACTATGGCTACACCTTC.

The gene calls are TRBV7-9 and TRBJ2-1; tentatively, D is TRBD1 (5 bases). Germline V gene sequence: CDR1 SEHNR, CDR2 FQNEAQ (reference sequence). The CDR3 loop spans 14 amino acids. Deletions cut 1 base from V and 10 bases from J, with 14 bases between. The CDR3 nucleotides are TGTGCCAGCAGCTTAGGGGATAGGGGCAGGGAGCAGTTCTTC. This sequence encodes CASSLGDRGREQFF.

This chain links TRBV9 with TRBJ2-7, with TRBD1 as a possible D gene (6 bases). V was shortened by 4 bases and J by 0 bases, with 20 bases between the two germline ends. Per the germline V gene, CDR1 is SGDLS and CDR2 is YYNGEE. CDR3 length equals 17 residues. The CDR3 nucleotides read TGTGCCAGCAGCCCCCCCTGGGGACACAGGATCTCCTACGAGCAGTACTTC. Translating gives CASSPPWGHRISYEQYF.

This clone showed up just a few times. The sample has other DNA sequences that encode this CDR3 too. V is TRBV5-1 and J is TRBJ2-7; 8 bases agree with TRBD1. In germline, CDR1 is SGHRS, CDR2 YFSETQ. V lost 2 bases, J lost 0 bases, and 1 base stayed unmatched. This CDR3 is built from 14 residues. CDR3 DNA sequence: TGCGCCAGCAGCTTAGACAGGGGCTCCTACGAGCAGTACTTC. Translated, it gives CASSLDRGSYEQYF.

The gene calls are TRBV7-2 and TRBJ2-7, with D possibly being TRBD2 (5 bases). CDR1 is SGHTA, CDR2 FQGNSA, per germline. The ends were cut back, 2 bases at V and 0 bases at J, with 8 bases in the middle. CDR3 length: 14 amino acids. The CDR3 sequence is CASSLITSSYEQYF. CDR3 sequence (DNA): TGTGCCAGCAGCTTAATTACTAGCTCCTACGAGCAGTACTTC.

This clone was found a few times. The chain employs TRBV5-1 and TRBJ2-1, with D possibly being TRBD1 (6 bases). Germline assignment: CDR1 SGHRS and CDR2 YFSETQ. The length of the CDR3 is 15 residues. V lost 0 bases to trimming and J lost 1 base, with 8 bases between them. The CDR3 protein is CASSLGTASYNEQFF. CDR3 nucleotides: TGCGCCAGCAGCTTGGGGACAGCTTCCTACAATGAGCAGTTCTTC.

The chain employs TRBV28 and TRBJ1-2; D is unresolved. The germline V gene has CDR1 MDHEN and CDR2 SYDVKM. Deletions cut 8 bases from V and 4 bases from J, with 11 bases between. This CDR3 has 12 amino acids. The CDR3, as DNA: TGTGCCAGCGCTCAGGAATTCTATGGCTACACCTTC. Amino acid sequence: CASAQEFYGYTF.

The V and J genes are TRBV7-9 and TRBJ2-2; maybe TRBD2 (5 bases). This CDR3 comprises 15 residues. The germline V gene encodes CDR1 SEHNR and CDR2 FQNEAQ (reference sequence). The V and J ends lost 6 bases and 5 bases respectively, with 16 bases between them. The CDR3 protein is CASSRGLSITGELFF. CDR3 DNA: TGTGCCAGCAGTCGCGGACTGTCTATTACCGGGGAGCTGTTTTTT.

As to this clone: The same CDR3 arises from other DNA sequences in this sample as well. CDR3: CASSQPGQGSDEQYF. CDR3 sequence (DNA): TGTGCCAGCAGCCAACCGGGACAGGGGTCGGACGAGCAGTACTTC. V and J are TRBV3-1 (or the pseudogene TRBV3-2) and TRBJ2-7; 10 bases agree with TRBD1. This CDR3 has 15 residues. CDR1 and CDR2 (germline): LGHDT, YNNKEL (reference sequence). The trim removed 2 bases at V and 5 bases at J, leaving 6 bases unmatched.

Points on this clone: The junction shows a germline mismatch at one end, possibly a read error. The chain uses TRBV6-5 and TRBJ1-2; 7 bases agree with TRBD1. Germline CDR1 MNHEY, CDR2 SVGAGI. The CDR3 totals 14 residues. The chain's CDR3 is CASSPPGQRTFPSF. In DNA form, the CDR3 reads TGTGCCAGCAGTCCTCCGGGACAGCGTACCTTCCCTTCCTTC.

The rearrangement joins TRBV7-2 to TRBJ2-7; D is uncertain. With 5 bases removed from V and 2 bases from J, the gap between germline ends came to 16 bases. CDR3 length: 15 residues. The germline gives CDR1 SGHTA, CDR2 FQGNSA. The CDR3 bases are TGTGCCAGCAGCCGCCCTGGGTCATCAACCTACGAGCAGTACTTC. Residues: CASSRPGSSTYEQYF. Full variable domain (remainder filled in from reference TRBV7-2 and TRBJ2-7): GAGVSQSPSNKVTEKGKDVELRCDPISGHTALYWYRQSLGQGLEFLIYFQGNSAPDKSGLPSDRFSAERTGGSVSTLTIQRTQQEDSAVYLCASSRPGSSTYEQYFGPGTRLTVT.

The rearrangement links TRBV20-1 to TRBJ1-2, with D uncertain. CDR3 length: 11 amino acids. The V gene's germline CDR1 is DFQATT and CDR2 SNEGSKA (reference sequence). CDR3 residues: CNFLYNGGYTF. CDR3 DNA: TGCAATTTTCTGTATAACGGTGGCTACACCTTC.

This chain connects TRBV19 to TRBJ1-1, with TRBD1 matching over 8 bases. The CDR3 length is 14 residues. Germline V gives CDR1 LNHDA, CDR2 SQIVND (reference sequence). After removal of 5 bases from V and 4 bases from J, the junction contained 6 bases not matched to a gene. Here the CDR3 DNA reads TGTGCCAGTAGTCCGCAAGGACAGGGCACTGAAGCTTTCTTT. It codes for CASSPQGQGTEAFF.

This sequence joins TRBV6-5 and TRBJ2-7; possible D gene TRBD1, 5 bases. Germline CDR1 and CDR2: MNHEY and SVGAGI. Trimming removed 0 bases at V and 4 bases at J, with 13 bases between. The CDR3 is 15 residues long. CDR3 residues: CASSYSAGKGYEQYF. CDR3 nucleotides: TGTGCCAGCAGTTACTCGGCAGGGAAGGGATACGAGCAGTACTTC.

The CDR3, as DNA: TGTGCCAGCAGCTTAGAGCCCGGCGGGGGCTCCTACGAGCAGTACTTC. This gives the protein CASSLEPGGGSYEQYF. This sequence joins TRBV7-8 and TRBJ2-7; 7 nucleotides match TRBD2. The CDR3 has 16 residues. The trim removed 1 base at V and 0 bases at J, leaving 6 bases unmatched. The germline CDR1 and CDR2 sequences are SGHVS and FQNEAQ.

This chain connects TRBV6-2 or TRBV6-3 to TRBJ2-7, with 10 bases lining up with TRBD1. This CDR3 has 18 amino acids. The junction had 16 bases not matched to a gene; V was cut back by 5 bases and J by 3 bases. The germline V gene has CDR1 MNHEY and CDR2 SVGEGT. CDR3 amino acids: CASSIGLKPGQGGYEQYF. The CDR3, as DNA: TGTGCCAGCAGTATCGGACTAAAGCCCGGACAGGGGGGCTACGAGCAGTACTTC.

V gene TRBV7-3 combines with J gene TRBJ2-5; D is possibly TRBD1 (6 bases). Looked up from germline, CDR1 is SGHTA and CDR2 is FQGTGA. Trimming took 6 bases from V and 5 from J, leaving 16 bases between them. There are 14 residues in the CDR3. CDR3 residues: CASRLGTGSETQYF. CDR3 coding DNA: TGTGCCAGCAGACTTGGAACAGGGTCGGAGACCCAGTACTTC.

In this sample, this clone turned up a few times. The chain employs TRBV6-5 and TRBJ1-4; D not certain. Germline V gene lookup returns CDR1 MNHEY and CDR2 SVGAGI. The ends were cut back, 9 bases at V and 4 bases at J, with 12 bases in the middle. The CDR3 spans 13 residues. The CDR3 bases are TGTGCCAGTCGGATGGCACGTAATGAAAAACTGTTTTTT. Translated: CASRMARNEKLFF.

The V gene is TRBV14, the J gene TRBJ1-1; D gene unclear. This CDR3 is 14 amino acids long. Germline V gene data show CDR1 as SGHDN and CDR2 as FVKESK. Trimming removed 4 bases at V and 6 bases at J, with 15 bases between. The CDR3 nucleotides read TGTGCCAGCAGCCGTCTCACGCTAGGCCCTGAAGCTTTCTTT. Residues: CASSRLTLGPEAFF. The full variable domain, in which reference TRBV14 and TRBJ1-1 provide the parts outside the CDR3, is EAGVTQFPSHSVIEKGQTVTLRCDPISGHDNLYWYRRVMGKEIKFLLHFVKESKQDESGMPNNRFLAERTGGTYSTLKVQPAELEDSGVYFCASSRLTLGPEAFFGQGTRLTVV.

This clone has just a few counts. The V call is TRBV5-4, the J call TRBJ1-2; 8 bases align to TRBD1. CDR1 is SGHNT, CDR2 YYREEE, per germline (reference sequence). This CDR3 has 16 residues. With 0 bases clipped from V and 0 bases from J, the junction kept 4 bases outside the gene matches. CDR3 sequence (DNA): TGTGCCAGCAGCTTGGGAGGGACAGGTTCTAACTATGGCTACACCTTC. It is translated as CASSLGGTGSNYGYTF.